Here is one TCR beta chain with its context. The antigen is undetermined. Sequencing was performed with immunoSEQ multiplex PCR; in TCRdb, only in-frame clones are kept and a portion is missing. The sample includes 9,500 to 15,000 clones, around nine tenths of them seen just once. The data are from a study of chemoradiotherapy in HPV16-positive cancers. Study-level points and caveats: Non-HPV-specific T cells did not expand in tumors during treatment, whereas candidate HPV-specific clones and E7-related motifs did.

Germline CDR1 reads SGHDN; CDR2 reads FVKESK. V lost 6 bases, J lost 3 bases, and 11 bases lay in between. The CDR3 sequence is 14 residues long. This sequence joins TRBV14 and TRBJ2-2; perhaps TRBD1 as D (6 bases). This clonotype was sampled from a human donor with HPV-associated anogenital cancer. The sample consisted of blood, taken from a patient who underwent chemoradiotherapy. The chain's CDR3 is CASRIRGYTGELFF. For the CDR3, the DNA is TGTGCCAGCAGGATCAGGGGATACACCGGGGAGCTGTTTTTT.